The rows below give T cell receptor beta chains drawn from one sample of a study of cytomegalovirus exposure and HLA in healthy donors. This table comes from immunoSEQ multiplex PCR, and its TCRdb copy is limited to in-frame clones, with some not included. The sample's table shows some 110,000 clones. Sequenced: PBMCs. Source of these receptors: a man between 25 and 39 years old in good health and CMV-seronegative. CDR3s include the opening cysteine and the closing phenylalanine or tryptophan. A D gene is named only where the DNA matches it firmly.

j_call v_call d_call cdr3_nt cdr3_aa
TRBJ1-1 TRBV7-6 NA TGTGCCAGCAGCGAAGACTACTACACTGAAGCTTTCTTT CASSEDYYTEAFF
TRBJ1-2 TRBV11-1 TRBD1 TGTGCCAGCAGCTCCTGGACAGGGGGAGTATATGGCTACACCTTC CASSSWTGGVYGYTF
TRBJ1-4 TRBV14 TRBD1 TGTGCCAGCAGCCAACGGACAGGACGTAATGAAAAACTGTTTTTT CASSQRTGRNEKLFF
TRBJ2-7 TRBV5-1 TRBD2 TGCGCCAGCAGCCCAGGGACTAGCGGGGGCCAAACCTACGAGCAGTACTTC CASSPGTSGGQTYEQYF
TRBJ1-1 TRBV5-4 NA TGTGCCTTGGGGGGTGTGAACACTGAAGCTTTCTTT CALGGVNTEAFF
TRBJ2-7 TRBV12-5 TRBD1 TGTGCTAGTGGTAGGGACAGTCAGGCGGGTGAGCAGTACTTC CASGRDSQAGEQYF
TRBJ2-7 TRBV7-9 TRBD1 TGTGCCAGCAGCTTAGCGGGACAGGGTACCGAGCAGTACTTC CASSLAGQGTEQYF
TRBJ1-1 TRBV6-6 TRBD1 TGTGCCAGCAGTTACGGGAGACAGGGGACCACTGAAGCTTTCTTT CASSYGRQGTTEAFF
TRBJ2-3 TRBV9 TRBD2 TGTGCCAGCAGCTCGCGGGGGGACCCCACAGATACGCAGTATTTT CASSSRGDPTDTQYF
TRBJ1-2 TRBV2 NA TGTGCCAGCAGCCCTCCTTCTCCTGAGGATGGCTACACCTTC CASSPPSPEDGYTF
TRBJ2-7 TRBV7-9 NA TGTGCCAGCAGCTCGCCGTTCTTAGCGTTATTGAACGAGCAGTACTTC CASSSPFLALLNEQYF
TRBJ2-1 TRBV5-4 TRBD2 TGTGCCAGCAGCTTGTCTAGCGGGGGGGCCTACAATGAGCAGTTCTTC CASSLSSGGAYNEQFF
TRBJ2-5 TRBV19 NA TGTGCCACGGGGGGCGAGGCACAAGAGACCCAGTACTTC CATGGEAQETQYF
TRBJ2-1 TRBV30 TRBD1 TGTGCCTGGACTCGGGACAGCTACAATGAGCAGTTCTTC CAWTRDSYNEQFF
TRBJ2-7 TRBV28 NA TGTGCCAGCACGGACTTGAATACCTACGAGCAGTACTTC CASTDLNTYEQYF
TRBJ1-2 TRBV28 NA TGTGCCAGCAGTTTAGAGAGGGACGGGGGGTATGGCTACACCTTC CASSLERDGGYGYTF
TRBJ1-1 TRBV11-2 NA TGTGCCAGCAGCTTAGTGAGTGAAGCTTTCTTT CASSLVSEAFF
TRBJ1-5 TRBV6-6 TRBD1 TGTGCCAGCACGCTGCAGGGGGGCTATCAGCCCCAGCATTTT CASTLQGGYQPQHF